The 16 T cell receptor beta chains below were found in one sample sequenced in a study of long-term antiretroviral therapy in people with HIV. Version v3.0 of the immunoSEQ assay was performed at survey level. Repertoires were generated with immunoSEQ multiplex PCR, while TCRdb's copy carries only in-frame clones and drops some. The data contain about 36,000 clones, 80% of them singletons. Sequencing used unsorted PBMCs, obtained 3.4 years after starting antiretroviral therapy. These receptors were obtained from a man aged 25-45 years with HIV.

The chain employs TRBV7-2 and TRBJ1-5; the D gene is possibly TRBD1 (5 bases). V gave up 5 bases and J gave up 1 base, with 15 bases separating them. From germline, CDR1 is SGHTA and CDR2 FQGNSA. The CDR3 runs 16 residues. The CDR3 loop reads CASSPLGGVSNQPQHF. The CDR3 region has the DNA TGTGCCAGCAGCCCCCTGGGAGGGGTCAGCAATCAGCCCCAGCATTTT.

The chain is built from TRBV2 and TRBJ2-2, with D possibly matching TRBD2 (5 bases). V was pared by 2 bases and J by 6 bases, with 16 bases between. Germline loops: CDR1 SNHLY, CDR2 FYNNEI. There are 16 residues in the CDR3. The CDR3 reads CASSELPGGSSGELFF. The CDR3 DNA follows: TGTGCCAGCAGTGAACTTCCAGGTGGGAGTTCCGGGGAGCTGTTTTTT.

V gene TRBV5-1 combines with J gene TRBJ2-2, with 9 bases matching TRBD1. V was pared by 4 bases and J by 9 bases, with 10 bases of the junction left unmatched. This CDR3 has 15 residues. In germline, CDR1 is SGHRS, CDR2 YFSETQ. DNA for the CDR3: TGCGCCAGCAGCCACCCCGGGACAGGGAGCAGGGAGCTGTTTTTT. Translated: CASSHPGTGSRELFF.

This chain connects TRBV7-3 to TRBJ1-1; possible D gene TRBD1, 5 bases. This CDR3 is built from 13 residues. Germline assignment: CDR1 SGHTA and CDR2 FQGTGA. The V and J ends lost 1 base and 7 bases respectively, with 10 bases between them. As DNA, the CDR3 is TGTGCCAGCAGCTTAAGGGGCCGGGGTGAAGCTTTCTTT. Its protein product is CASSLRGRGEAFF.

V and J are TRBV7-2 and TRBJ1-5, with TRBD1 as a possible D gene (5 bases). Germline V CDR1 and CDR2: SGHTA, FQGNSA. The CDR3 sequence is 16 residues long. V lost 0 bases and J 2 bases, leaving 11 bases between the germline ends. DNA of the CDR3: TGTGCCAGCAGCTTAGCGGGGACTTATGGCAATCAGCCCCAGCATTTT. The encoded protein is CASSLAGTYGNQPQHF.

The chain couples TRBV5-4 to TRBJ2-7, with TRBD1 matching 9 bases. V shed 3 bases, J shed 6 bases, and the junction held 7 bases outside the gene matches. The V gene's germline CDR1 is SGHNT and CDR2 YYREEE (reference sequence). The CDR3 is 14 amino acids. CDR3 sequence reads: CASSSPGQGAEQYF. DNA for the CDR3: TGTGCCAGCAGCTCGCCGGGACAGGGAGCCGAGCAGTACTTC.

The gene calls are TRBV7-9 and TRBJ2-7; 10 bases fit TRBD1. The V and J ends lost 5 bases and 2 bases, in that order; junction bases with no gene match: 12. The CDR3 extends over 17 amino acids. Germline loops: CDR1 SEHNR, CDR2 FQNEAQ (reference sequence). CDR3 coding DNA: TGTGCCAGCAGCCCCCACGGGGGACAGGGGACCCCCTACGAGCAGTACTTC. Its translation: CASSPHGGQGTPYEQYF.

The J gene is TRBJ2-3, the V gene TRBV18; no reliable D call. V dropped 3 bases and J dropped 0 bases, with 7 bases sitting between them. The germline gives CDR1 KGHSH, CDR2 LQKENI. The CDR3 is 14 residues long. As DNA, the CDR3 is TGTGCCAGCTCACCTGGAATTAGCACAGATACGCAGTATTTT. It is translated as CASSPGISTDTQYF. Drawing the rest from reference TRBV18 and TRBJ2-3, the complete variable domain is NAGVMQNPRHLVRRRGQEARLRCSPMKGHSHVYWYRQLPEEGLKFMVYLQKENIIDESGMPKERFSAEFPKEGPSILRIQQVVRGDSAAYFCASSPGISTDTQYFGPGTRLTVL.

CDR3 residues: CASSPPRGSSYNEQFF. In DNA, the CDR3 is TGTGCCAGCTCACCACCGCGGGGGAGCTCCTACAATGAGCAGTTCTTC. This chain joins TRBV18 and TRBJ2-1; 7 nucleotides align to TRBD2. After removal of 0 bases from V and 0 bases from J, the junction contained 2 bases not matched to a gene. Germline CDR1 and CDR2: KGHSH and LQKENI. The CDR3 length is 16 residues. The whole variable domain, filled in from reference TRBV18 and TRBJ2-1, reads NAGVMQNPRHLVRRRGQEARLRCSPMKGHSHVYWYRQLPEEGLKFMVYLQKENIIDESGMPKERFSAEFPKEGPSILRIQQVVRGDSAAYFCASSPPRGSSYNEQFFGPGTRLTVL.

The chain recombines TRBV5-4 with TRBJ2-7, with 8 bases identical to TRBD2. Germline V gene lookup returns CDR1 SGHNT and CDR2 YYREEE (reference sequence). The CDR3 has 17 amino acids. The junction had 9 bases not matched to a gene; V was cut back by 0 bases and J by 1 base. CDR3 DNA: TGTGCCAGCAGCTTGGGGCGGGGGGATGCGGGTTCCTACGAGCAGTACTTC. This sequence encodes CASSLGRGDAGSYEQYF.

CDR3 amino acids: CASSEPLAGGRTDTQYF. Here the CDR3 DNA reads TGCGCCAGCAGTGAGCCACTAGCGGGGGGACGCACAGATACGCAGTATTTT. The chain employs TRBV10-1 and TRBJ2-3; TRBD2 matches 12 bases. CDR1 is WNHNN, CDR2 SYGVQD, per germline (reference sequence). This CDR3 is built from 17 residues. Losses at the gene ends were 2 bases for V and 1 base for J; bases not matched to a gene: 4.

This chain uses TRBV5-1 with TRBJ2-7; the match to TRBD2 covers 14 bases. V lost 3 bases to trimming and J lost 5 bases; unmatched junction nucleotides: 4. The CDR3 covers 15 residues. Germline V gene sequence: CDR1 SGHRS, CDR2 YFSETQ. The CDR3 loop reads CASSSGTSGSHEQYF. The CDR3 nucleotides are TGCGCCAGCAGCTCCGGGACTAGCGGGAGCCACGAGCAGTACTTC. The full variable domain, completed using reference TRBV5-1 and TRBJ2-7, is KAGVTQTPRYLIKTRGQQVTLSCSPISGHRSVSWYQQTPGQGLQFLFEYFSETQRNKGNFPGRFSGRQFSNSRSEMNVSTLELGDSALYLCASSSGTSGSHEQYFGPGTRLTVT.

This clone came up a few times. The chain couples TRBV5-1 to TRBJ2-7; TRBD2 might be the D (5 bases). The CDR3 is 14 residues long. Trimming shortened V by 1 base and J by 0 bases, and 8 bases separated the two germline ends. Per germline, CDR1 SGHRS and CDR2 YFSETQ. The CDR3 loop reads CASSLTGSSYEQYF. CDR3 coding DNA: TGCGCCAGCAGCTTGACGGGGAGCTCCTACGAGCAGTACTTC.

The count of this clone is one. The V gene is TRBV18, the J gene TRBJ2-7; D unresolved. In germline, CDR1 is KGHSH, CDR2 LQKENI. Trimming stripped 6 bases from V and 3 bases from J, with 12 bases between. The CDR3 sequence is 13 residues long. CDR3 in amino acids: CASSPQTSYEQYF. The CDR3 bases are TGTGCCAGCTCCCCCCAGACGAGCTACGAGCAGTACTTC.

The chain carries TRBV11-1 and TRBJ2-1; D not certain. Germline loops: CDR1 SGHAT, CDR2 FQDESV (reference sequence). The CDR3 is made up of 15 amino acids. V lost 4 bases and J 2 bases, leaving 12 bases between the germline ends. CDR3 amino acids: CASSSRTKAYNEQFF. The CDR3 DNA sequence: TGTGCCAGCAGCTCCCGGACCAAAGCCTACAATGAGCAGTTCTTC.

The gene calls are TRBV28 and TRBJ1-5; the D is unclear. V shed 3 bases and J shed 4 bases, with 10 bases lying between them. The germline V gene has CDR1 MDHEN and CDR2 SYDVKM. The CDR3 runs to 14 residues. CDR3 coding DNA: TGTGCCAGCAGTTTCATCGACGGGAATCAGCCCCAGCATTTT. It is translated as CASSFIDGNQPQHF.